The subject of this entry is one T cell receptor (beta chain). The antigen it binds to is not known. Base-call qualities are not available, and no considerably larger clone is one nucleotide away. Trimming removed 2 bases from V and 12 bases from J, leaving 16 bases between the germline ends. From cysteine to phenylalanine, the CDR3 is 13 amino acids long. The retained sequence is limited to the CDR3, 39 bases, with the frame set at the first base. Based on the germline V gene, the CDR1 and CDR2 sequences are SGHDN and FVKESK. The data originate from a study of OX40 agonist ivuxolimab in advanced cancers. In the study overall: Ivuxolimab was an agonistic, fully human IgG2 monoclonal antibody directed against OX40 (CD134), a costimulatory receptor. In the dose-escalation cohort, approximately 82% of patients were male, and the mean age was around 60 years with a range of roughly 20 to 85. The point of sequencing TCRbeta in the periphery was to test whether ivuxolimab changed TCR sequence diversity and drove clonal T-cell expansion. Among the approximately 50 dose-escalation patients, about 19 had hepatocellular carcinoma, about 15 melanoma, 9 renal cell carcinoma and 9 head and neck cancer. Intravenous ivuxolimab was administered to patients every 2 weeks at six dose levels: 0.01, 0.1, 0.3, 1.5, 3 and 10 mg/kg. Partial responses occurred in three dose-escalation patients: two with cutaneous melanoma and one with hepatocellular carcinoma. Prior anti-PD-1, anti-PD-L1 or anti-CTLA-4 therapy was permitted, and 30% to 50% of dose-escalation patients had received checkpoint inhibitors. The monotherapy dose-escalation portion (N ≈ 52 patients) of the phase I ivuxolimab trial is reported in the paper.

Patients with a history of autoimmune disease or receiving systemic immunosuppression were excluded from the trial. In every dose cohort, peripheral blood was drawn for TCR sequencing at baseline, cycle 4 day 1, and cycle 7 day 1. The samples were taken from a phase I, first-in-human, multicenter, open-label dose-escalation trial of ivuxolimab. Adults with locally advanced or metastatic head and neck squamous cell, hepatocellular, melanoma or renal cell carcinoma were enrolled in the trial. CD4+ and CD8+ T cells were sorted separately from peripheral blood before TCR sequencing. To sequence the TCRbeta CDR3 region, genomic DNA was isolated from the sorted cells. The immunoSEQ Assay was used to sequence the TCRbeta CDR3 regions. What TCRdb holds here is the immuneACCESS table cut down to in-frame rearrangements. Part of the clones is not present; checked against another copy, under half of the missing clones reflect an unresolved V gene, and the others are unexplained. This sample has about 66,000 clones in its table, and 86% of those were observed once. The ten biggest clones cover roughly 8.2% of the sample.

What the study reported, not specific to this receptor: Low levels of normalized T-cell clonal expansion were also seen in some nonresponding patients. In the 0.1-3.0 mg/kg groups, partial responders had among the lowest normalized peripheral clonal expansion, particularly in CD8+ T cells. The antigen specificity of the peripheral T cells that underwent clonal expansion was not determined. Clonal expansion of both CD4+ and CD8+ blood T cells was observed from baseline to week 6 at doses 0.1 to 3.0 mg/kg. On average, CD8+ T cells showed more expanded clones than CD4+ T cells after ivuxolimab.

The chain is made from TRBV14 and TRBJ1-2; the D gene is not confidently resolved. This sequence was found in an adult with an advanced solid tumor such as melanoma, head and neck, liver or kidney cancer. The sequenced sample was CD4+ or CD8+ T cells sorted from blood, obtained in a trial of the OX40 agonist ivuxolimab. The CDR3 protein: CASSQKGRESHTF. Read as DNA, the sequence is TGTGCCAGCAGCCAAAAAGGGAGGGAGAGTCACACCTTC.